Listed below are T cell receptor beta chains from one sample, sequenced in a study of T cells expressing NK-cell markers. One entry per CDR3 protein, without DNA, is what TCRdb gives after re-calling the 5' RACE reads. The sample data list approximately 440,000 distinct CDR3 sequences. The sequenced material came from blood T cells: a sorted CD56 or NKG2C T cell subset, CD4+ or CD8+ T cells, or bulk PBMC T cells (not recorded which). These receptors were collected from a woman in her forties or fifties in good health. Each CDR3 is given with its conserved first and last residue.

TRBJ2-7,TRBV5-1,CASSVGVAGGEDEQYF
TRBJ2-1,TRBV6-2/TRBV6-3,CASRPGRLEIPEQFF
TRBJ2-1,TRBV12-3/TRBV12-4,CASKRTGYNEQFF
TRBJ1-2,TRBV19,CASSYRVYGYTF
TRBJ2-2,TRBV29-1,CSVPGDHGFGELFF
TRBJ2-3,TRBV4-1,CASSHRGVGAADTQYF
TRBJ1-2,TRBV29-1,CSARTGEKGYTF
TRBJ2-7,TRBV15,CATSRAPAHPSYEQYF
TRBJ2-2,TRBV5-1,CASSLVGSKTGTGELFF
TRBJ2-2,TRBV4-1,CASSQVSAGELFF
TRBJ2-4,TRBV20-1,CSAGLGFGELTKNIQYF
TRBJ1-2,TRBV12-3/TRBV12-4,CASSLAGGGYTF
TRBJ2-5,TRBV7-9,CASSFLGPEGTQYF
TRBJ2-2,TRBV7-2,CASSLVFGGELFF
TRBJ2-5,TRBV20-1,CSAKGTGEIQTQYF
TRBJ2-3,TRBV4-1,CASSQDTSGRTSTDTQYF
TRBJ2-2,TRBV12-3/TRBV12-4,CASSPTRLAGDTGELFF